This T cell receptor (beta chain) was captured in a study of tumor-infiltrating lymphocytes in glioblastoma multiforme. Germline lookup yields CDR1 SEHNR and CDR2 FQNEAQ (reference sequence). This CDR3 is 15 amino acids long. Three nested ARM-PCR rounds with V-beta and C-beta primers built TCRB libraries. A C-beta primer primed TCRB cDNA from roughly 0.51 ug RNA. Via MiXCR, TCRdb re-called the multiplex PCR reads, giving one row per CDR3 protein. Found here are 13,000 or so distinct CDR3 sequences, 65% to 70% of them singletons; the top ten hold over 25%. Details on this clonotype: The junction differs from germline at one of its ends, possibly a read error.

V gene TRBV7-9 combines with J gene TRBJ2-7, with D unresolved. This TCR was recovered from a male donor with glioblastoma. Input material: brain tumor tissue. The CDR3 here is CVSSPLACPLYEQYF. The CDR3 bases are TGTGTCAGCAGCCCCCTGGCATGCCCTCTTTACGAGCAGTACTTC.